These 22 T cell receptor beta chains share one sample of origin, sequenced in a study of identical twins. MiXCR, applied by TCRdb to the 5' RACE reads, yields one record per CDR3 protein. The sample holds approximately 1.8 million distinct CDR3 sequences, about 31% seen once. Source material: cord blood. These receptor sequences come from a newborn girl in good health.

The chain links TRBV20-1 to TRBJ2-7; D is possibly TRBD1 (6 bases). V was pared by 3 bases and J by 7 bases, with 22 bases between. In germline, CDR1 is DFQATT, CDR2 SNEGSKA (reference sequence). CDR3 length: 15 residues. The DNA for the CDR3 is TGCAGTGCTAGGGACCATCGGACAGCTCGGCGGGAGCAGTACTTC. It codes for CSARDHRTARREQYF.

This clonotype was seen a single time. The rearrangement links TRBV5-1 to TRBJ2-3, with D possibly matching TRBD2 (6 bases). The CDR3 sequence is 15 residues long. Trimming took 0 bases from V and 5 from J, leaving 13 bases between them. Germline V gene sequence: CDR1 SGHRS, CDR2 YFSETQ. Here the CDR3 reads CASSLGGVAGDTQYF. Here the CDR3 DNA reads TGCGCCAGCAGCTTGGGCGGGGTCGCGGGAGATACGCAGTATTTT. The entire variable domain, with the rest obtained from reference TRBV5-1 and TRBJ2-3, is as follows: KAGVTQTPRYLIKTRGQQVTLSCSPISGHRSVSWYQQTPGQGLQFLFEYFSETQRNKGNFPGRFSGRQFSNSRSEMNVSTLELGDSALYLCASSLGGVAGDTQYFGPGTRLTVL.

Regarding this clonotype: The CDR3 end shows no conserved phenylalanine or tryptophan, and so a read error is likely. The rearrangement uses TRBV19 and TRBJ2-3, with 15 positions matching TRBD2. Germline V CDR1 and CDR2: LNHDA, SQIVND (reference sequence). The CDR3 is made up of 18 amino acids. The V and J ends lost 4 bases and 4 bases, in that order; junction bases with no gene match: 9. As DNA, the CDR3 is TGTGCCAGTAGTACCCCCACCGGGACTAGCGGGAGGTCAGATACGCAGTATTCT. Its protein product is CASSTPTGTSGRSDTQYS.

This chain joins TRBV24-1 and TRBJ1-2; D is perhaps TRBD1 (6 bases). The CDR3 runs to 15 residues. Trimming cost V 4 bases and J 4 bases, with 15 bases left between them. Germline V gives CDR1 KGHDR, CDR2 SFDVKD. The CDR3 DNA reads as TGTGCCACCAGTGACCCGGACAGCGGCGCCTATGGCTACACCTTC. This sequence encodes CATSDPDSGAYGYTF.

The chain couples TRBV27 to TRBJ2-2; no clear D. Germline V gene lookup returns CDR1 MNHEY and CDR2 SMNVEV (reference sequence). The V and J ends lost 7 bases and 2 bases respectively, with 5 bases between them. The CDR3 contains 12 residues. Here the CDR3 DNA reads TGTGCCAGCAATCACAACACCGGGGAGCTGTTTTTT. Protein: CASNHNTGELFF.

The rearrangement joins TRBV20-1 to TRBJ2-1; D may correspond to TRBD1 or TRBD2 (5 bases each). The assigned J gene may be wrong: the sequence end matches TRBJ2-7 better. Germline assignment: CDR1 DFQATT and CDR2 SNEGSKA (reference sequence). The length of the CDR3 is 20 residues. CDR3 nucleotides: TGCAGTGCAAAAGAAGGGGTACGAAAGCCGGGACCGAGCTCCTACAATGAGCAGTACTTC. This gives the protein CSAKEGVRKPGPSSYNEQYF.

This clonotype has a handful of counts. J is TRBJ1-1 and V is TRBV29-1; D remains ambiguous. The CDR3 totals 12 residues. In germline, CDR1 is SQVTM, CDR2 ANQGSEA. V was shortened by 4 bases and J by 1 base, with 7 bases between the two germline ends. The CDR3 DNA reads TGCAGCGTTGGGGCAGGGAACACTGAAGCTTTCTTT. Translated: CSVGAGNTEAFF.

This clonotype appeared a few times. V usage is TRBV5-1 and J usage is TRBJ1-1; D might be TRBD1 (6 bases). V was cut by 0 bases and J by 11 bases, with 20 bases left in between. Germline CDR1 SGHRS, CDR2 YFSETQ. The CDR3 is made up of 15 amino acids. This CDR3 reads CASSLDLPRGRDAFF. CDR3 DNA: TGCGCCAGCAGCTTGGATCTCCCCAGGGGTCGTGACGCTTTCTTT.

V and J are TRBV28 and TRBJ1-4, with D perhaps TRBD1 (5 bases). The CDR3 sequence is 15 residues long. The germline V gene encodes CDR1 MDHEN and CDR2 SYDVKM. The germline V and J ends were trimmed by 5 bases and 1 base, with 11 bases remaining between them. The CDR3 protein is CASSLQVGTNEKLFF. The CDR3 bases are TGTGCCAGCAGTCTACAGGTCGGAACTAATGAAAAACTGTTTTTT.

The rearrangement links TRBV28 to TRBJ1-3; 7 bases agree with TRBD1. V shed 8 bases, J shed 0 bases, and the junction held 7 bases outside the gene matches. This CDR3 is built from 15 residues. From germline, CDR1 is MDHEN and CDR2 SYDVKM. The CDR3: CASGPYRGSGNTIYF. The CDR3 DNA follows: TGTGCCAGCGGGCCCTACAGGGGCTCTGGAAACACCATATATTTT.

This clonotype was observed a handful of times. The chain employs TRBV20-1 and TRBJ2-7; D may match TRBD1 or TRBD2 (5 bases each). The CDR3 is 16 amino acids. Trimming shortened V by 0 bases and J by 2 bases, and 17 bases separated the two germline ends. Germline V lookup: CDR1 DFQATT, CDR2 SNEGSKA (reference sequence). The CDR3 nucleotides are TGCAGTGCTAGAGATGGGACCTCAGGCCGTGCCTACGAGCAGTACTTC. Its protein is CSARDGTSGRAYEQYF.

For this clonotype: Just one base apart from a much larger clone, this may be a read error. The chain links TRBV6-5 to TRBJ2-1; TRBD2 agrees at 8 bases. TRBJ2-7 explains the end of the DNA better; the J call may be wrong. Germline lookup yields CDR1 MNHEY and CDR2 SVGAGI. This CDR3 is built from 17 residues. Here the CDR3 reads CASSHVPLAASYNEQYF. CDR3 nucleotides: TGTGCCAGCAGTCACGTCCCACTAGCGGCTTCCTACAATGAGCAGTACTTC.

This clonotype occurred a few times. CDR3 residues: CSARDLTRSEQYF. CDR3 sequence (DNA): TGCAGTGCTAGAGATCTGACTAGATCCGAGCAGTACTTC. The chain carries TRBV20-1 and TRBJ2-7, with a tentative D call TRBD2 (6 bases). V lost 0 bases and J lost 6, with 12 bases in between. The germline V gene has CDR1 DFQATT and CDR2 SNEGSKA (reference sequence). This CDR3 is 13 amino acids long.

On this clonotype itself: The germline gene is not matched at one end of the junction; a read error may be the cause. The rearrangement uses TRBV25-1 and TRBJ2-5, with D uncertain. The J call may be incorrect, as the DNA end agrees better with TRBJ2-7. The germline CDR1 and CDR2 sequences are MGHDK and SYGVNS. There are 12 residues in the CDR3. CDR3 amino acids: CAGSPVNDEQYF. In DNA form, the CDR3 reads TGTGCCGGCAGCCCCGTTAACGACGAGCAGTACTTC.

This clonotype was seen more than once but under ten times. The DNA of the CDR3 is TGTGCCAGCAGCCCGTTACAGGGACCACTAGCCAAAAACATTCAGTACTTC. Translation gives CASSPLQGPLAKNIQYF. The gene calls are TRBV7-8 and TRBJ2-4; possible D gene TRBD1, 6 bases. The CDR3 sequence is 17 residues long. V lost 5 bases and J 0 bases, leaving 17 bases between the germline ends. CDR1 and CDR2 from the germline V gene are SGHVS and FQNEAQ.

This clonotype was counted only a few times. The V call is TRBV27, the J call TRBJ1-5, with TRBD1 matching 8 bases. Per the germline V gene, CDR1 is MNHEY and CDR2 is SMNVEV (reference sequence). The CDR3 is made up of 14 amino acids. Trimming took 10 bases from V and 7 from J; bases not matched to a gene: 12. CDR3 sequence (DNA): TGTGCCACCTCATTGGACAGGGTGGCGCAGCCCCAGCATTTT. It codes for CATSLDRVAQPQHF.

This sequence joins TRBV2 and TRBJ2-6, with D unresolved. CDR3 size: 16 residues. Germline CDR1 and CDR2: SNHLY and FYNNEI. With 6 bases removed from V and 1 base from J, the gap between germline ends came to 13 bases. The CDR3 nucleotides are TGTGCCAGCAGGCGGCTGCTAGATTCTGGGGCCAACGTCCTGACTTTC. Translation gives CASRRLLDSGANVLTF.

The chain combines TRBV27 with TRBJ1-2; 9 bases agree with TRBD1. CDR3 length: 17 residues. The V gene end was trimmed by 2 bases and the J gene end by 2 bases; junction bases not matched to a gene: 9. Looked up from germline, CDR1 is MNHEY and CDR2 is SMNVEV (reference sequence). The CDR3 protein is CASSLRATGGGNYGYTF. CDR3 DNA sequence: TGTGCCAGCAGTTTAAGGGCGACAGGGGGTGGGAACTATGGCTACACCTTC.

The V call is TRBV6-1, the J call TRBJ1-6, with D unclear. Germline CDR1 is MNHNS and CDR2 is SASEGT. Trimming removed 4 bases from V and 7 bases from J, with 14 bases in between. This CDR3 has 15 amino acids. CDR3 DNA: TGTGCCAGCAGTGTAGAGGACCTAGCAAATTCACCCCTCCACTTT. The encoded protein is CASSVEDLANSPLHF.

This clonotype was observed a handful of times. V is TRBV10-3 and J is TRBJ2-7; D possibly corresponds to TRBD2 (5 bases). V was cut by 0 bases and J by 2 bases, with 11 bases left in between. The CDR3 runs to 15 residues. CDR1 is ENHRY and CDR2 is SYGVKD in the germline V gene. CDR3 coding DNA: TGTGCCATCAGTGAGTCCGGCCTAGCCACCTACGAGCAGTACTTC. Residues: CAISESGLATYEQYF.

The chain is built from TRBV12-3 or TRBV12-4 and TRBJ2-7, with D possibly TRBD1 on 6 matching bases. V lost 0 bases, J lost 3 bases, and 12 bases lay in between. The CDR3 contains 15 residues. For the CDR3, the DNA is TGTGCCAGCAGTTTAGCAGTGACAGGCCTCTACGAGCAGTACTTC. This sequence encodes CASSLAVTGLYEQYF.

This clonotype was recorded a few times. The rearrangement uses TRBV29-1 and TRBJ2-7, with 16 bases that match TRBD2. The length of the CDR3 is 15 residues. Germline assignment: CDR1 SQVTM and CDR2 ANQGSEA. The trim removed 7 bases at V and 5 bases at J, leaving 8 bases unmatched. CDR3 sequence (DNA): TGCAGCGCCACCGGGACTAGCGGGGGGGCCGACGAGCAGTACTTC. Translated, it gives CSATGTSGGADEQYF.